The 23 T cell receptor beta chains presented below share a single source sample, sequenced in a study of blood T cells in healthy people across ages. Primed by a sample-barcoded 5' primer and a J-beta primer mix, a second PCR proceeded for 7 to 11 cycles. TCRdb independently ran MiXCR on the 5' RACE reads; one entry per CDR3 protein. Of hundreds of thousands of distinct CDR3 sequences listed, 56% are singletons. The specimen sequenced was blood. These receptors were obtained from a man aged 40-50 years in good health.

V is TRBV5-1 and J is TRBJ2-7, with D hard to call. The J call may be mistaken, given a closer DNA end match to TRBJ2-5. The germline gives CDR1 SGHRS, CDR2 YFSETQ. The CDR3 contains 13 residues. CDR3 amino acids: CASSPDLGETQYF. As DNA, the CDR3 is TGCGCCAGCAGCCCCGACTTGGGAGAGACCCAGTACTTC.

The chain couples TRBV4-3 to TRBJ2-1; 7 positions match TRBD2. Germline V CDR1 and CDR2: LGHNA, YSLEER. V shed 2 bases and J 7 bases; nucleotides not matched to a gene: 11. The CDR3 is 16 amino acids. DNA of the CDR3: TGCGCCAGCAGCCAAAATAATAAACTAGCGCGGAATGAGCAGTTCTTC. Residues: CASSQNNKLARNEQFF.

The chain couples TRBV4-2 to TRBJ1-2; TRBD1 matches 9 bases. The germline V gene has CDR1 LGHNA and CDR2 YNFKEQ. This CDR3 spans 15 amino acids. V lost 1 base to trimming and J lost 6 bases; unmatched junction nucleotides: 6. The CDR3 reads CASSQGRGQGNGYTF. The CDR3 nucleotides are TGTGCCAGCAGCCAAGGAAGAGGACAGGGGAATGGCTACACCTTC.

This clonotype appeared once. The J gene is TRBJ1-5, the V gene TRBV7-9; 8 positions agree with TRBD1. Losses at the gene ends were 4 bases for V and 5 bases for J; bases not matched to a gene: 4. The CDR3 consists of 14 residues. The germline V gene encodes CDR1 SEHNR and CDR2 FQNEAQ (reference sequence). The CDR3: CASSSTGDHQPQHF. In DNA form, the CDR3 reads TGTGCCAGCAGCTCGACAGGGGATCATCAGCCCCAGCATTTT.

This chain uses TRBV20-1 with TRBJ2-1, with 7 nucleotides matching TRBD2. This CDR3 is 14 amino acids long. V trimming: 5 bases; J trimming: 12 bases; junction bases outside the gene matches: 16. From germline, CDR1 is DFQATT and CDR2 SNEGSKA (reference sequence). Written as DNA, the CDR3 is TGCAGTGCTCCGGGGAGGGAGCTCTCAGATACGCAGTTCTTC. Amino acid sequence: CSAPGRELSDTQFF.

The CDR3 DNA is TGTGCCAGCATTGCGACAGTAAGGGAGACCCAGTACTTC. It codes for CASIATVRETQYF. The chain employs TRBV2 and TRBJ2-5, with a possible D match to TRBD1 (5 bases). The CDR3 loop spans 13 amino acids. Germline V gene lookup returns CDR1 SNHLY and CDR2 FYNNEI. V shed 7 bases and J shed 5 bases, with 14 bases lying between them.

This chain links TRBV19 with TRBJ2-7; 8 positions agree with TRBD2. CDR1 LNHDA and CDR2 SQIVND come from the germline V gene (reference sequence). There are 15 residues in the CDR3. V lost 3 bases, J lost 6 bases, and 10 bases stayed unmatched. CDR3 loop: CASSIWSGGPGEQYF. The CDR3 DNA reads TGTGCCAGTAGTATCTGGTCGGGAGGGCCGGGCGAGCAGTACTTC.

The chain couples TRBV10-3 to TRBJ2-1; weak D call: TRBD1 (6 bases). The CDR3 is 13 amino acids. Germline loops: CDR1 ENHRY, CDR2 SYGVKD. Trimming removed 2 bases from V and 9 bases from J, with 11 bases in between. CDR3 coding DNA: TGTGCCATCAGTGAGAAGACGACAGGTGAGCAGTTCTTC. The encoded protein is CAISEKTTGEQFF.

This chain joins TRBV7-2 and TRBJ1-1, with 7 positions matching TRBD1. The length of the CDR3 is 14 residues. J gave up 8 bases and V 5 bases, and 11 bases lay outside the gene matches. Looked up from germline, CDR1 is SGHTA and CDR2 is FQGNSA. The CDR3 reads CASSQRGGQLEAFF. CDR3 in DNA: TGTGCCAGCAGCCAAAGAGGGGGACAGTTAGAAGCTTTCTTT.

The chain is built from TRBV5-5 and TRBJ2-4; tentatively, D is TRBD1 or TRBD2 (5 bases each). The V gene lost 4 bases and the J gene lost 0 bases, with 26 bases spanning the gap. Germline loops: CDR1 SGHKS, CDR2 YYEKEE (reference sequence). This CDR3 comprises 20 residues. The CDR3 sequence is CASSPKDGTHRFLAKNIQYF. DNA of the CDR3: TGTGCCAGCAGCCCGAAGGACGGGACCCACCGGTTCCTAGCCAAAAACATTCAGTACTTC.

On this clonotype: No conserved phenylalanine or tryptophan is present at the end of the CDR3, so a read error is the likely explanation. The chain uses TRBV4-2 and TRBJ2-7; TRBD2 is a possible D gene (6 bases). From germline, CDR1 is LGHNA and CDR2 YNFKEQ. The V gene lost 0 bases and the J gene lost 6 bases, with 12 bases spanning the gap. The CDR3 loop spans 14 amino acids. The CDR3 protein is CASSQDIGGGEQYY. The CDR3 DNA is TGTGCCAGCAGCCAAGACATTGGGGGAGGCGAGCAGTACTAC.

CDR3 DNA sequence: TGTGCCAGCAGTGACGGCCCGTTAGAGGCTTTCTTT. As protein: CASSDGPLEAFF. V is TRBV7-2 and J is TRBJ1-1; no definite D call. CDR1 is SGHTA and CDR2 is FQGNSA in the germline V gene. CDR3 length equals 12 residues. The V end was cut by 6 bases, the J end by 11 bases, with 16 bases between.

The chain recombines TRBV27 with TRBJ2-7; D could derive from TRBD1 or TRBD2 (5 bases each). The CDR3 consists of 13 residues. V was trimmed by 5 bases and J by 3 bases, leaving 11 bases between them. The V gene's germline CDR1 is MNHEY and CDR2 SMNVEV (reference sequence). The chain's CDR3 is CASSGTVNYEQYF. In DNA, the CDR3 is TGTGCCAGCAGTGGGACGGTCAACTACGAGCAGTACTTC.

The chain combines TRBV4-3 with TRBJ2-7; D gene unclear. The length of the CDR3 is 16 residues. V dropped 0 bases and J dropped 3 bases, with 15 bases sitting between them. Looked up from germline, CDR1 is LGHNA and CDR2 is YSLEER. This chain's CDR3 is CASSQEGRRGVYEQYF. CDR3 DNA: TGCGCCAGCAGCCAAGAGGGCCGGCGTGGGGTCTACGAGCAGTACTTC.

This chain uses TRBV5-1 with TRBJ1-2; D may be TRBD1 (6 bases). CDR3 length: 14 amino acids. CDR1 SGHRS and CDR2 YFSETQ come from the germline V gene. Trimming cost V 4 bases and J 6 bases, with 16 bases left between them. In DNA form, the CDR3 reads TGCGCCAGCAGCGAAGGGACACCACGACATGGCTACACCTTC. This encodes CASSEGTPRHGYTF.

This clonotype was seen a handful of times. CDR3 nucleotides: TGTGCCACCCGGACAGGGGATGGCTACACCTTC. Protein product: CATRTGDGYTF. This chain uses TRBV2 with TRBJ1-2; 9 positions match TRBD1. The trim removed 10 bases at V and 6 bases at J, leaving 3 bases unmatched. The germline gives CDR1 SNHLY, CDR2 FYNNEI. CDR3 length: 11 amino acids.

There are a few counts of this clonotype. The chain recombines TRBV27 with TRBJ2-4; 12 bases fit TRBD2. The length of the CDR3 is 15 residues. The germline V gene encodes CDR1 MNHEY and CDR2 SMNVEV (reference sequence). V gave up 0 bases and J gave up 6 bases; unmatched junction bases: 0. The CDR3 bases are TGTGCCAGCAGTTTATCGACTAGCGGGAGAAACATTCAGTACTTC. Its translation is CASSLSTSGRNIQYF.

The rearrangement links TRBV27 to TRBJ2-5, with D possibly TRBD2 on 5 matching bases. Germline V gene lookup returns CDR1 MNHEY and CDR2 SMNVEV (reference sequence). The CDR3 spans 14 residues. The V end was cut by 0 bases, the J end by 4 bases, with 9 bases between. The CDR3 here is CASSLSEVLETQYF. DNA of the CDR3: TGTGCCAGCAGTTTATCGGAGGTGTTAGAGACCCAGTACTTC.

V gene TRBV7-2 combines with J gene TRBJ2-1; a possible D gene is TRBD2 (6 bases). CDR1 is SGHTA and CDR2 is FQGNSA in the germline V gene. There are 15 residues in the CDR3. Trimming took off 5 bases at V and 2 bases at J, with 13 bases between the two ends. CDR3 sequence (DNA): TGTGCCAGCAGCCCCCTGGGACTTCCCTACAATGAGCAGTTCTTC. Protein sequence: CASSPLGLPYNEQFF.

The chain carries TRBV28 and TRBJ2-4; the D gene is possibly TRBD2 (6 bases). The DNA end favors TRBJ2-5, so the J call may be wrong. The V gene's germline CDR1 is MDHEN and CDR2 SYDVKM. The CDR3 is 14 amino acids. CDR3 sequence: CASSLTGAEETQYF. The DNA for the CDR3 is TGTGCCAGCAGTTTAACGGGAGCCGAAGAGACCCAGTACTTC.

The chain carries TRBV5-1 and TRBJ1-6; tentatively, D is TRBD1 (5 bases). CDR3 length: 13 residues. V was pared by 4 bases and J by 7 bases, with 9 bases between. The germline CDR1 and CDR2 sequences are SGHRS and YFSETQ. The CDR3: CASSRDGNSPLHF. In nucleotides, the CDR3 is TGCGCCAGCAGCCGGGACGGAAATTCACCCCTCCACTTT.

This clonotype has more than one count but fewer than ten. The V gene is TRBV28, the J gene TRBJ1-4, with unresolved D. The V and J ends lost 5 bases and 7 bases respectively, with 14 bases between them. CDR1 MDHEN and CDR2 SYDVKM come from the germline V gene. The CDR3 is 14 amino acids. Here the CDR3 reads CASSLPPGSEKLFF. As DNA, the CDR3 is TGTGCCAGCAGTCTCCCCCCGGGGAGTGAAAAACTGTTTTTT.

The CDR3 nucleotides read TGTGCCAGCAGAACCCGGACAGGGGGCGCGTTCTATCAGCCCCAGCATTTT. This gives the protein CASRTRTGGAFYQPQHF. The chain uses TRBV28 and TRBJ1-5; 11 bases are shared with TRBD1. With 6 bases clipped from V and 5 bases from J, the junction kept 12 bases outside the gene matches. The CDR3 has 17 residues. The germline V gene encodes CDR1 MDHEN and CDR2 SYDVKM.